This T cell receptor beta chain emerged from a study of beta chain features in type 1 diabetes. Whole-study results and caveats: TCRB CDR3s from Type 1 diabetes patients were moderately but significantly shorter in all four CD4+ subsets. Within patients, naive, central memory and Treg TCRB repertoires seemed more similar than within healthy donors.

The authors reverse transcribed all of the isolated RNA, so sequencing captured expressed TCRB transcripts. The table came from immunoSEQ multiplex PCR; TCRdb's copy has only in-frame clones and leaves some out. This repertoire shows some 240,000 clones, 16% found once; its top ten account for 0.065% to 0.095%. The CDR3 extends over 14 amino acids. CDR1 and CDR2 (germline): SQVTM, ANQGSEA. The germline V and J ends were trimmed by 4 bases and 7 bases, with 16 bases remaining between them. This clone occurred a few times. Antigen unknown. This chain links TRBV29-1 with TRBJ2-2; D could derive from TRBD1 or TRBD2 (5 bases each). The sample comprised naive CD4+ T cells from blood. The receptor was derived from a man aged 25-40 years with type 1 diabetes. This CDR3 reads CSVGGMWDGGELFF. The DNA for the CDR3 is TGCAGCGTTGGAGGGATGTGGGACGGCGGGGAGCTGTTTTTT.